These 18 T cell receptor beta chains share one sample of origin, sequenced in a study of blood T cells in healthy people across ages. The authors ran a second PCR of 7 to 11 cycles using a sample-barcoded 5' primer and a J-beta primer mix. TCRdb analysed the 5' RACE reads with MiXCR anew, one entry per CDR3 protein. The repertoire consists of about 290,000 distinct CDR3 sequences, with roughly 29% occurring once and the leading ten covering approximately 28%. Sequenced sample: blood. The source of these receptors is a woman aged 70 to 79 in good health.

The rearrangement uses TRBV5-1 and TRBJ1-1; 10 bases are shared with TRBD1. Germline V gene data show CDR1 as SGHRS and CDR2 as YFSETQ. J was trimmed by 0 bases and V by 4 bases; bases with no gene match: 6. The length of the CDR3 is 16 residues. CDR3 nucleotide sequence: TGCGCCAGCAGCCCCCGGACAGGGGGAATGAACACTGAAGCTTTCTTT. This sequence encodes CASSPRTGGMNTEAFF.

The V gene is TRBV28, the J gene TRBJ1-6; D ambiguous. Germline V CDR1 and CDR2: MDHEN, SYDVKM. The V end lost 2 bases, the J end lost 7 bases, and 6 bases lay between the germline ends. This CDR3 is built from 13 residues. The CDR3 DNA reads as TGTGCCAGCAGTTTAACCGAGAATTCACCCCTCCACTTT. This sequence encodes CASSLTENSPLHF.

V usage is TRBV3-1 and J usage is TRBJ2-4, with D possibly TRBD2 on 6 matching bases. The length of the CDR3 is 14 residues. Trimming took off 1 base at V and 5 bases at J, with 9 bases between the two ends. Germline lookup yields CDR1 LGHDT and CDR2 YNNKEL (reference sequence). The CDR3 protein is CASSQVSGENIQYF. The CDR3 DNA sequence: TGTGCCAGCAGCCAAGTTTCGGGGGAAAACATTCAGTACTTC.

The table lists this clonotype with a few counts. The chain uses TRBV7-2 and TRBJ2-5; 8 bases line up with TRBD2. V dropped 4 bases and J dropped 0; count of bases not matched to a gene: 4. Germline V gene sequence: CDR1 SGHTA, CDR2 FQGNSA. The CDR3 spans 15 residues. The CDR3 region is CASSSASGYQETQYF. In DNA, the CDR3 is TGTGCCAGCAGCTCCGCTAGCGGGTACCAAGAGACCCAGTACTTC. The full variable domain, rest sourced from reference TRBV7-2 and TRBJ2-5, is GAGVSQSPSNKVTEKGKDVELRCDPISGHTALYWYRQSLGQGLEFLIYFQGNSAPDKSGLPSDRFSAERTGGSVSTLTIQRTQQEDSAVYLCASSSASGYQETQYFGPGTRLLVL.

The CDR3 is CSARDVLQFNNEQFF. CDR3 in DNA: TGCAGTGCTAGAGATGTATTACAGTTTAACAATGAGCAGTTCTTC. The genes are TRBV20-1 and TRBJ2-1, with no clear D. This CDR3 is 15 amino acids long. Trimming pared 0 bases from V and 5 bases from J, leaving 14 bases between. Germline V gene lookup returns CDR1 DFQATT and CDR2 SNEGSKA (reference sequence).

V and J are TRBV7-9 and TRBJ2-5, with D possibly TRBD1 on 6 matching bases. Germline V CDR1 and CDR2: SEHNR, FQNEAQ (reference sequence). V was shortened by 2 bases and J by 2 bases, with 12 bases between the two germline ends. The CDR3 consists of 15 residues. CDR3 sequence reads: CASSLFVGQQETQYF. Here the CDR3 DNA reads TGTGCCAGCAGCTTATTCGTTGGACAGCAAGAGACCCAGTACTTC.

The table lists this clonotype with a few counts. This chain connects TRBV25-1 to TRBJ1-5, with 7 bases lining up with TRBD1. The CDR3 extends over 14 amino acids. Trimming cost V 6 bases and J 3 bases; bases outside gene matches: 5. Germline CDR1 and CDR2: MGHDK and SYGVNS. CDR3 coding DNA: TGTGCCAGCAGGGGCCAGGGGGACAATCAGCCCCAGCATTTT. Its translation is CASRGQGDNQPQHF.

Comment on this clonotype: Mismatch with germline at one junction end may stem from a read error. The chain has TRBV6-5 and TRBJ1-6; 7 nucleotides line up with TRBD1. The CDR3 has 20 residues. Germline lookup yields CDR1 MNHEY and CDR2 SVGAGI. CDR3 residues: CASSSNLAGSSTGYTSPLHF. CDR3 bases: TGTGCCAGCAGTTCAAATCTCGCGGGATCTTCGACAGGGTATACTTCACCCCTCCACTTT.

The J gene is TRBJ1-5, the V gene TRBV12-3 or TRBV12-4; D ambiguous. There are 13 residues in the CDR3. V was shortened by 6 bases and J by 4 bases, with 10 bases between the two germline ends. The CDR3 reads CASSPSENQPQHF. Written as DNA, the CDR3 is TGTGCCAGCAGCCCGTCGGAGAATCAGCCCCAGCATTTT.

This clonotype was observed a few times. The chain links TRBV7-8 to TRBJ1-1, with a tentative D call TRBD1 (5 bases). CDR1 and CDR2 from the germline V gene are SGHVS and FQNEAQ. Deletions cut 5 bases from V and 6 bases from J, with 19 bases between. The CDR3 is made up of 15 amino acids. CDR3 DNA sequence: TGTGCCAGCAGCAACTCAGGGTACTTGTACGCTGAAGCTTTCTTT. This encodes CASSNSGYLYAEAFF.

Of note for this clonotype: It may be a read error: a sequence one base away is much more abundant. The CDR3 nucleotides are TGTGCCAGCGCATCTCCCCAGGTGAACACTGAAGCTTTCTTT. This encodes CASASPQVNTEAFF. This rearrangement joins TRBV27 to TRBJ1-1; no firm D call. V was clipped by 8 bases and J by 0 bases, with 13 bases between them. This CDR3 has 14 residues. Germline V CDR1 and CDR2: MNHEY, SMNVEV (reference sequence).

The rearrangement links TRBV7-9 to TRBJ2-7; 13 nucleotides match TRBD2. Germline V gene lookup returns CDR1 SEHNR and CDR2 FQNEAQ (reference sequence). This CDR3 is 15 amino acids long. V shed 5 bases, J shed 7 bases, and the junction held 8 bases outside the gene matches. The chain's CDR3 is CASSQGLAGVEEQYF. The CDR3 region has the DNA TGTGCCAGCAGCCAAGGACTAGCGGGAGTCGAAGAGCAGTACTTC. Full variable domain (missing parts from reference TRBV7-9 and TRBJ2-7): DTGVSQNPRHKITKRGQNVTFRCDPISEHNRLYWYRQTLGQGPEFLTYFQNEAQLEKSRLLSDRFSAERPKGSFSTLEIQRTEQGDSAMYLCASSQGLAGVEEQYFGPGTRLTVT.

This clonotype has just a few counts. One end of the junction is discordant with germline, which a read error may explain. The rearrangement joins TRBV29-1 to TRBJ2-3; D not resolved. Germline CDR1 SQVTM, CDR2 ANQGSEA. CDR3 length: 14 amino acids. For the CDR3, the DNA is TGCAACGTTTTTTCCGGGTTCGGAGTCGATACGCAGTATTTT. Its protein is CNVFSGFGVDTQYF.

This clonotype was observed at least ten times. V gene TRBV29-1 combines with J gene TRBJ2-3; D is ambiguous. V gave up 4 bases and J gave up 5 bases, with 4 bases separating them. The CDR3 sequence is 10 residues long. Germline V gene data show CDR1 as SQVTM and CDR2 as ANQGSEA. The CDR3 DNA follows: TGCAGCGTTGGGTTAGATACGCAGTATTTT. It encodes CSVGLDTQYF.

Here the CDR3 DNA reads TGCGCCAGCAGCTTGGTGGGGGGGCGAGTTTCACCCCTCCACTTT. It encodes CASSLVGGRVSPLHF. This chain connects TRBV5-1 to TRBJ1-6, with D perhaps matching TRBD1 (6 bases). The CDR3 loop spans 15 amino acids. The V end was cut by 0 bases, the J end by 9 bases, with 13 bases between. The germline V gene has CDR1 SGHRS and CDR2 YFSETQ.

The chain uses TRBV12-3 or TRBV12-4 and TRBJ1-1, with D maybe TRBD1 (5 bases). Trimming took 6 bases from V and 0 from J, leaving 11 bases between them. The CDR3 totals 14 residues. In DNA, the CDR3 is TGTGCCAGCAGAAGAAGACAGATGAACACTGAAGCTTTCTTT. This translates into CASRRRQMNTEAFF.

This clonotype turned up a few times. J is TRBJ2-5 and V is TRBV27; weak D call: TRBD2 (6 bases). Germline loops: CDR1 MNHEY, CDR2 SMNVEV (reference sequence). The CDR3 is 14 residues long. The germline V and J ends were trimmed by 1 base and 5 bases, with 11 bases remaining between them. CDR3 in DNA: TGTGCCAGCAGTTTATTCGGGAGAGGGGAGACCCAGTACTTC. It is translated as CASSLFGRGETQYF.

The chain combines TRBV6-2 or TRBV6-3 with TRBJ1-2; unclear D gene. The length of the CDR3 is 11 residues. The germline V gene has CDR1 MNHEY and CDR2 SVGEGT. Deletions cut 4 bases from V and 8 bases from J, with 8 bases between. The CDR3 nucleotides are TGTGCCAGCAGTTCGTTTCGAGGCTACACCTTC. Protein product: CASSSFRGYTF.